This TCR beta chain is drawn from a study of spatial heterogeneity in lung cancer. A single record per CDR3 protein comes from TCRdb applying MiXCR to the 5' RACE reads. The sample holds 27,000 or so distinct CDR3 sequences, roughly 5.4% seen once. The V gene end was trimmed by 4 bases and the J gene end by 7 bases; junction bases not matched to a gene: 10. This CDR3 spans 18 amino acids. Germline values: CDR1 MDHEN, CDR2 SYDVKM. Time point of the sample: blood at routine non-recurrence follow-up after resection. This clonotype was counted ten times or more. Sequenced material: PBMCs, taken at follow-up. The gene calls are TRBV28 and TRBJ2-1, with 16 bases fitting TRBD2. The receptor was isolated from a female donor with early-stage non-small cell lung cancer. The CDR3 protein is CASSSSPGTSGRENEQFF. The CDR3, as DNA: TGTGCCAGCAGTTCAAGTCCCGGGACTAGCGGGAGGGAGAATGAGCAGTTCTTC.